This T cell receptor beta chain was recorded in a study of T cell responses to AZD1222 COVID-19 vaccine. V was shortened by 4 bases and J by 5 bases, with 12 bases between the two germline ends. The germline V gene encodes CDR1 MDHEN and CDR2 SYDVKM. This CDR3 is 13 amino acids long. TCRdb keeps only in-frame clones here, not all; method: immunoSEQ multiplex PCR. The table has tens of thousands of clones, under 95% seen once. The TCR originated in an adult in good health. This sequence joins TRBV28 and TRBJ2-7; D unclear. The specimen comprised peripheral blood, sampled on day 0 of MenACWY control vaccination. CDR3 bases: TGTGCCAGCAGTTCCCCCACACCCCACGAGCAGTACTTC. Protein product: CASSSPTPHEQYF.